This T cell receptor (beta chain) was identified during a study of blood T cell repertoires in COVID-19. Study context: T cells, B-cell-depleted T cells, or PBMCs supplied cDNA or gDNA.

Cohort assignment relied on participant-reported clinical history. CDR3 length: 16 residues. Trimming removed 0 bases from V and 5 bases from J; junction bases left unmatched: 5. Germline values: CDR1 SGHVS, CDR2 FNYEAQ. Under the authors' procedure: Amplification from reference gene primers served as the basis for estimated nucleated cell counts. Profiled with immunoSEQ multiplex PCR; TCRdb holds only in-frame clones, not every one. V, J and clone size reflect that table, while D and trimming were determined from the DNA. The table lists hundreds of thousands of clones, approximately 86% of them singletons.

The sequence came from a woman in her forties or fifties who had recovered from COVID-19. The sample comprised PBMCs or T cells enriched from blood (not recorded which). V usage is TRBV7-6 and J usage is TRBJ2-2, with TRBD1 identical over 8 bases. The CDR3 DNA reads as TGTGCCAGCAGCTTAGCGCAGGGGGCAGGAACCGGGGAGCTGTTTTTT. Encoded protein: CASSLAQGAGTGELFF.